The rows below give T cell receptor beta chains drawn from one sample of a study of blood T cell repertoires in COVID-19. Sequenced by immunoSEQ multiplex PCR; TCRdb stores in-frame clones only, minus some. This table has around 130,000 clones, roughly 90% appearing once. Sequencing was done on a sample of peripheral blood. The origin of the receptors is a man aged 55 to 69 with COVID-19, enrolled during active disease. The CDR3 runs from the conserved cysteine through the conserved F or W. A D gene is named only where the DNA matches it firmly. The size entry is marked missing in some rows and otherwise reads once, few, many or a size class.

size: .; V: TRBV15; length: 12; D: .; J: TRBJ1-6; CDR3: CATSRSPGPLHF; DNA: TGTGCCACCAGCAGATCCCCGGGACCCCTCCACTTT
size: .; V: TRBV20-1; length: 11; D: .; J: TRBJ2-2; CDR3: CGGTGNGELFF; DNA: TGCGGGGGGACCGGAAACGGGGAGCTGTTTTTT
size: .; V: TRBV5-3; length: 20; D: TRBD2; J: TRBJ2-1; CDR3: CARSLRCGLAYPTSYNEQFF; DNA: TGTGCCAGAAGCTTGAGGTGTGGACTAGCTTATCCAACCTCTTACAATGAGCAGTTCTTC
size: few; V: TRBV11-3; length: 14; D: .; J: TRBJ2-1; CDR3: CASTPGGSRSEQFF; DNA: TGTGCCAGCACCCCTGGGGGGAGCAGGAGTGAGCAGTTCTTC
size: .; V: TRBV29-1; length: 12; D: .; J: TRBJ2-1; CDR3: CSARDKYNEQFF; DNA: TGCAGCGCCCGGGACAAGTACAATGAGCAGTTCTTC
size: once; V: TRBV6-5; length: 14; D: .; J: TRBJ1-3; CDR3: CASRLRGAGNTIYF; DNA: TGTGCCAGCAGACTCAGGGGAGCTGGAAACACCATATATTTT
size: few; V: TRBV11-2; length: 13; D: TRBD1; J: TRBJ1-1; CDR3: CASSSTGGYEAFF; DNA: TGTGCCAGCAGCTCGACAGGGGGTTATGAAGCTTTCTTT
size: .; V: TRBV7-3; length: 17; D: .; J: TRBJ1-1; CDR3: CASSVGTFYSGNTEAFF; DNA: TGTGCCAGCAGCGTAGGAACCTTCTATTCAGGGAACACTGAAGCTTTCTTT
size: .; V: TRBV5-1; length: 15; D: TRBD2; J: TRBJ2-3; CDR3: CASSSRLATTDTQYF; DNA: TGCGCCAGCAGCTCCAGACTAGCAACCACAGATACGCAGTATTTT
size: once; V: TRBV7-3; length: 13; D: TRBD2; J: TRBJ2-3; CDR3: CASIAGSTDTQYF; DNA: TGTGCCAGCATAGCGGGATCCACAGATACGCAGTATTTT
size: once; V: TRBV4-2; length: 18; D: TRBD2; J: TRBJ2-6; CDR3: CASSQSRGVSSGANVLTF; DNA: TGTGCCAGCAGCCAATCCCGGGGGGTTTCCTCTGGGGCCAACGTCCTGACTTTC
size: .; V: TRBV9; length: 14; D: .; J: TRBJ1-2; CDR3: CASSVEPGNYGYTF; DNA: TGTGCCAGCAGCGTAGAGCCAGGGAACTATGGCTACACCTTC
size: .; V: TRBV5-1; length: 13; D: .; J: TRBJ1-2; CDR3: CASSLQGGYGYTF; DNA: TGCGCCAGCAGCCTACAGGGCGGGTATGGCTACACCTTC
size: .; V: TRBV21-1; length: 17; D: .; J: TRBJ1-5; CDR3: CASSSRDRSNSNQPQHF; DNA: TGTGCCAGCAGCTCCCGGGACAGGTCGAATAGCAATCAGCCCCAGCATTTT
size: .; V: TRBV7-9; length: 13; D: .; J: TRBJ2-7; CDR3: CASSLGAQDEQYF; DNA: TGTGCCAGCAGCTTAGGGGCCCAGGACGAGCAGTACTTC
size: once; V: TRBV15; length: 17; D: .; J: TRBJ1-2; CDR3: CATSRDWGERGGYGYTF; DNA: TGTGCCACCAGCAGAGATTGGGGGGAGAGGGGAGGATATGGCTACACCTTC
size: once; V: TRBV28; length: 15; D: TRBD1; J: TRBJ2-2; CDR3: CASNIQGFYTGELFF; DNA: TGTGCCAGCAACATACAGGGGTTTTACACCGGGGAGCTGTTTTTT
size: .; V: TRBV6-5; length: 13; D: TRBD1; J: TRBJ1-2; CDR3: CATRDRGFYGYTF; DNA: TGTGCCACCCGGGACAGGGGCTTCTATGGCTACACCTTC
size: .; V: TRBV19; length: 14; D: TRBD2; J: TRBJ2-3; CDR3: CASSSRGSVDTQYF; DNA: TGTGCCAGTAGCTCGCGGGGGAGCGTAGATACGCAGTATTTT
size: .; V: TRBV9; length: 15; D: TRBD2; J: TRBJ2-3; CDR3: CASSVVAGETDTQYF; DNA: TGTGCCAGCAGCGTAGTAGCGGGAGAAACAGATACGCAGTATTTT
size: .; V: TRBV3-1/TRBV3-2; length: 14; D: TRBD1; J: TRBJ1-5; CDR3: CASSQTGGNQPQHF; DNA: TGTGCCAGCAGCCAGACAGGGGGCAATCAGCCCCAGCATTTT
size: .; V: TRBV7-2; length: 16; D: TRBD1; J: TRBJ1-5; CDR3: CASSFTGTGGNQPQHF; DNA: TGTGCCAGCAGCTTTACCGGGACAGGGGGCAATCAGCCCCAGCATTTT
size: .; V: TRBV30; length: 14; D: .; J: TRBJ2-7; CDR3: CAWSLGRGPYEQYF; DNA: TGTGCCTGGAGTCTCGGGAGGGGGCCCTACGAGCAGTACTTC
size: .; V: TRBV7-9; length: 13; D: TRBD1; J: TRBJ2-1; CDR3: CASSLLIGQGTFF; DNA: TGTGCCAGCAGCCTCCTCATCGGACAGGGTACGTTCTTC
size: .; V: TRBV5-5; length: 14; D: .; J: TRBJ2-5; CDR3: CASSLGLPQGTQYF; DNA: TGTGCCAGCAGCTTGGGGCTTCCCCAGGGGACCCAGTACTTC
size: .; V: TRBV4-1; length: 15; D: .; J: TRBJ1-4; CDR3: CASRYRLATNEKLFF; DNA: TGCGCCAGCAGGTACAGGCTTGCAACTAATGAAAAACTGTTTTTT
size: .; V: TRBV27; length: 14; D: TRBD2; J: TRBJ2-7; CDR3: CASSLAGVTYEQYF; DNA: TGTGCCAGCAGTTTAGCGGGAGTAACCTACGAGCAGTACTTC
size: .; V: TRBV6-5; length: 14; D: TRBD1; J: TRBJ1-6; CDR3: CASTLTGANSPLHF; DNA: TGTGCCAGCACCCTGACAGGGGCTAATTCACCCCTCCACTTT
size: .; V: TRBV19; length: 15; D: .; J: TRBJ1-1; CDR3: CASSLVRGRLSEAFF; DNA: TGTGCCAGTAGTCTTGTACGAGGGCGTCTGTCTGAAGCTTTCTTT
size: .; V: TRBV2; length: 14; D: .; J: TRBJ2-1; CDR3: CASRSGSSYNEQFF; DNA: TGTGCCAGCCGTAGCGGTTCCTCCTACAATGAGCAGTTCTTC
size: .; V: TRBV19; length: 14; D: TRBD2; J: TRBJ2-3; CDR3: CASSISAGADTQYF; DNA: TGTGCCAGTAGTATATCGGCGGGAGCAGATACGCAGTATTTT
size: .; V: TRBV3-1/TRBV3-2; length: 16; D: TRBD2; J: TRBJ2-1; CDR3: CASSSLRLAGEDEQFF; DNA: TGTGCCAGCAGCTCCCTCAGACTAGCGGGAGAGGATGAGCAGTTCTTC
size: .; V: TRBV18; length: 16; D: TRBD1; J: TRBJ2-5; CDR3: CASSTSPGQGAETQYF; DNA: TGTGCCAGCTCAACCTCCCCGGGACAGGGGGCGGAGACCCAGTACTTC
size: .; V: TRBV5-6; length: 11; D: .; J: TRBJ1-2; CDR3: CASTAGDGYTF; DNA: TGTGCCAGCACCGCAGGGGATGGCTACACCTTC
size: .; V: TRBV18; length: 15; D: .; J: TRBJ1-5; CDR3: CASSPSRDQIQPQHF; DNA: TGTGCCAGCTCACCCTCCAGGGATCAAATCCAGCCCCAGCATTTT
size: .; V: TRBV28; length: 12; D: .; J: TRBJ1-1; CDR3: CAASHLNTEAFF; DNA: TGTGCCGCTAGCCATTTGAACACTGAAGCTTTCTTT
size: few; V: TRBV3-1/TRBV3-2; length: 16; D: .; J: TRBJ2-2; CDR3: CASSQDWGRKAGELFF; DNA: TGTGCCAGCAGCCAAGATTGGGGGAGGAAGGCCGGGGAGCTGTTTTTT
size: .; V: TRBV6-1; length: 16; D: TRBD1; J: TRBJ2-5; CDR3: CASSEAGQGLGETQYF; DNA: TGTGCCAGCAGTGAAGCTGGACAGGGATTAGGAGAGACCCAGTACTTC
size: once; V: TRBV19; length: 14; D: .; J: TRBJ1-5; CDR3: CASSTGLGGQPQHF; DNA: TGTGCCAGTAGTACTGGACTGGGAGGTCAGCCCCAGCATTTT
size: .; V: TRBV6-5; length: 15; D: .; J: TRBJ2-1; CDR3: CASSNRDTRRNEQFF; DNA: TGTGCCAGCAGTAACCGGGACACCCGTCGGAATGAGCAGTTCTTC
size: .; V: TRBV5-1; length: 12; D: .; J: TRBJ2-3; CDR3: CASSFNTDTQYF; DNA: TGCGCCAGCAGCTTCAACACAGATACGCAGTATTTT